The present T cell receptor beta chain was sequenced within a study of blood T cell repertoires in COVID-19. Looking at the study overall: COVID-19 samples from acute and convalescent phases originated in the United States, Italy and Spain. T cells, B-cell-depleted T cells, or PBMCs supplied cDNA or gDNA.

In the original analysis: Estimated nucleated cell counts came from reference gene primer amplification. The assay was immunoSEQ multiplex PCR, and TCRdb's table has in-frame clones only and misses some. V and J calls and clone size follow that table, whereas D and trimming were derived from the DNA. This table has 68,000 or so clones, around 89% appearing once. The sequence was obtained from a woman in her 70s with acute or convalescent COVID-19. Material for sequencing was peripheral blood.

CDR3 amino acids: CASSLGLAVNNEQFF. CDR3 DNA: TGTGCCAGCAGCTTAGGACTAGCGGTTAACAATGAGCAGTTCTTC. The V call is TRBV7-9, the J call TRBJ2-1, with TRBD2 matching 9 bases. The germline V gene encodes CDR1 SEHNR and CDR2 FQNEAQ (reference sequence). The CDR3 has 15 residues. V lost 1 base, J lost 5 bases, and 3 bases stayed unmatched.